This record concerns one TCR beta chain sequence. The data were produced by immunoSEQ multiplex PCR, yet TCRdb's version contains in-frame clones alone and is incomplete. The table includes approximately 210,000 clones, under 95% detected once. V was clipped by 11 bases and J by 2 bases, with 14 bases between them. CDR1 MDHEN and CDR2 SYDVKM come from the germline V gene. This CDR3 comprises 13 residues. The record originates from a study of blood T cell repertoires in COVID-19. This clonotype was sampled from a man aged 25-40 years with acute or convalescent COVID-19. This chain uses TRBV28 with TRBJ2-3, with a tentative D call TRBD2 (6 bases). The sequencing input was peripheral blood. CDR3 loop: CAGRRGNTDTQYF. The CDR3 DNA reads as TGTGCCGGACGACGGGGGAACACAGATACGCAGTATTTT.